These 20 T cell receptor beta chains share one sample of origin, sequenced in a study of a mutant IDH1 vaccine in newly diagnosed glioma. Time point of the sample: week 35, safety follow-up. Vaccinated patients received 300 ug of mutant IDH1 20-mer peptide per dose, with topical imiquimod. Profiled with immunoSEQ multiplex PCR; TCRdb holds only in-frame clones, not every one. The sample lists about 45,000 clones, about 92% seen once, with less than 2.5% in the top ten. No antigen has been assigned to these receptors. Source: PBMCs, taken from a glioma patient whose treatment included an IDH1 peptide vaccine. These receptors all stem from a man in his fifties or sixties with glioma.

V and J are TRBV5-1 and TRBJ1-4, with 8 bases lining up with TRBD1. The CDR3 runs 16 residues. V trimming: 0 bases; J trimming: 8 bases; junction bases outside the gene matches: 9. Germline V gives CDR1 SGHRS, CDR2 YFSETQ. CDR3 amino acids: CASSLAPQGASEKLFF. In DNA form, the CDR3 reads TGCGCCAGCAGCTTGGCCCCGCAGGGGGCGTCGGAAAAACTGTTTTTT.

The CDR3 nucleotides read TGTGCCAGCAGCCAAGCCCTCCTGGGGGGGAGGCCCGATACGCAGTATTTT. Protein: CASSQALLGGRPDTQYF. The chain has TRBV4-2 and TRBJ2-3; TRBD2 matches 7 bases. Germline V gene lookup returns CDR1 LGHNA and CDR2 YNFKEQ. V trimming: 1 base; J trimming: 6 bases; junction bases outside the gene matches: 13. CDR3 length equals 17 residues.

The rearrangement links TRBV30 to TRBJ2-5; D is unresolved. The CDR3 totals 11 residues. Germline CDR1 is GTSNPN and CDR2 is SVGIG (reference sequence). V was clipped by 8 bases and J by 5 bases, with 12 bases between them. Here the CDR3 reads CAQSEGETQYF. In DNA, the CDR3 is TGTGCCCAGTCAGAAGGGGAGACCCAGTACTTC.

The chain recombines TRBV2 with TRBJ1-3; D is possibly TRBD1 (5 bases). This CDR3 region has 14 residues. Trimming pared 8 bases from V and 2 bases from J, leaving 13 bases between. Germline V gives CDR1 SNHLY, CDR2 FYNNEI. Here the CDR3 reads CASAQSGAGNTIYF. CDR3 coding DNA: TGTGCCAGCGCCCAGTCGGGGGCTGGAAACACCATATATTTT.

The chain links TRBV7-8 to TRBJ2-7; weak D call: TRBD2 (5 bases). The CDR3 extends over 17 amino acids. CDR1 and CDR2 (germline): SGHVS, FQNEAQ. The V end lost 1 base, the J end lost 0 bases, and 16 bases lay between the germline ends. CDR3 nucleotides: TGTGCCAGCAGCTTAGTGGTACTAGGCAAGAGCTCCTACGAGCAGTACTTC. Its protein is CASSLVVLGKSSYEQYF.

The V and J genes are TRBV5-5 and TRBJ2-7, with TRBD1 matching over 9 bases. With 2 bases clipped from V and 0 bases from J, the junction kept 6 bases outside the gene matches. This CDR3 comprises 16 residues. Germline V gene data show CDR1 as SGHKS and CDR2 as YYEKEE (reference sequence). CDR3 amino acids: CASSFRQGEGSYEQYF. DNA for the CDR3: TGTGCCAGCAGCTTCCGACAGGGGGAAGGCTCCTACGAGCAGTACTTC.

V usage is TRBV15 and J usage is TRBJ1-5, with 11 bases that match TRBD1. The CDR3 covers 16 residues. Germline V gene lookup returns CDR1 LNHNV and CDR2 YYDKDF (reference sequence). V shed 4 bases, J shed 7 bases, and the junction held 9 bases outside the gene matches. CDR3 loop: CATSMRTGGLRQPQHF. Written as DNA, the CDR3 is TGTGCCACCAGCATGAGGACAGGGGGCCTTCGCCAGCCCCAGCATTTT.

V gene TRBV29-1 combines with J gene TRBJ2-7; D is possibly TRBD1 (5 bases). Trimming pared 4 bases from V and 2 bases from J, leaving 18 bases between. Germline loops: CDR1 SQVTM, CDR2 ANQGSEA. The CDR3 is made up of 15 amino acids. The CDR3 protein is CSVVGSDSSTYEQYF. DNA for the CDR3: TGCAGCGTTGTTGGTAGTGACAGTTCTACCTACGAGCAGTACTTC.

The CDR3 sequence is CASSPRGAGAPYEQYF. The CDR3 DNA reads TGTGCCAGCAGCCCCCGCGGGGCGGGGGCCCCCTACGAGCAGTACTTC. The chain carries TRBV13 and TRBJ2-7, with D possibly matching TRBD2 (7 bases). Germline loops: CDR1 PRHDT, CDR2 FYEKMQ (reference sequence). The CDR3 is 16 amino acids. Between the trimmed V and J ends, which lost 5 bases and 2 bases, there was a span of 19 bases.

Comment on this clone: A read error may produce the germline difference seen at one junction end. This chain joins TRBV6-9 and TRBJ2-7; 11 nucleotides agree with TRBD2. The CDR3 has 15 residues. CDR1 and CDR2 from the germline V gene are MNHGY and SVAAGI. CDR3 amino acids: CASTPGQGNSGRALF. CDR3 nucleotide sequence: TGTGCCAGCACCCCCGGACAGGGAAATAGCGGGAGGGCCCTCTTC.

Only one count was recorded for this clone. J is TRBJ1-1 and V is TRBV7-2, with D perhaps TRBD1 (6 bases). V gave up 7 bases and J gave up 1 base, with 10 bases separating them. Germline CDR1 reads SGHTA; CDR2 reads FQGNSA. The CDR3 is 13 amino acids. In DNA, the CDR3 is TGTGCCAGCAAAAGGGGGGGGAACACTGAAGCTTTCTTT. This sequence encodes CASKRGGNTEAFF.

V usage is TRBV19 and J usage is TRBJ2-3; D not certain. Germline V gene data show CDR1 as LNHDA and CDR2 as SQIVND (reference sequence). The CDR3 loop spans 17 amino acids. The V end was cut by 7 bases, the J end by 4 bases, with 24 bases between. The chain's CDR3 is CASTLPDGQLCADTQYF. Here the CDR3 DNA reads TGTGCCAGTACCCTTCCCGACGGGCAGTTGTGTGCAGATACGCAGTATTTT.

The rearrangement joins TRBV7-9 to TRBJ2-7; TRBD1 matches 9 bases. Germline assignment: CDR1 SEHNR and CDR2 FQNEAQ (reference sequence). The trim removed 2 bases at V and 4 bases at J, leaving 6 bases unmatched. The length of the CDR3 is 15 residues. Written as DNA, the CDR3 is TGTGCCAGCAGCTTAAGGGACAGGGTACCTTACGAGCAGTACTTC. Protein: CASSLRDRVPYEQYF.

The V and J genes are TRBV5-5 and TRBJ2-7, with TRBD2 matching 10 bases. The CDR3 sequence is 16 residues long. With 4 bases clipped from V and 1 base from J, the junction kept 8 bases outside the gene matches. Per germline, CDR1 SGHKS and CDR2 YYEKEE (reference sequence). The CDR3 loop is CASSQKAGGVSYEQYF. CDR3 nucleotide sequence: TGTGCCAGCAGCCAAAAAGCGGGAGGGGTATCCTACGAGCAGTACTTC.

The gene calls are TRBV7-2 and TRBJ2-1; tentatively, D is TRBD2 (5 bases). Germline loops: CDR1 SGHTA, CDR2 FQGNSA. The CDR3 covers 15 residues. V lost 7 bases and J lost 6, with 19 bases in between. CDR3 region: CASTRRTTTRNEQFF. In nucleotides, the CDR3 is TGTGCCAGCACCCGGAGGACCACTACTCGCAATGAGCAGTTCTTC.

The genes are TRBV28 and TRBJ1-5; D gene unclear. CDR3 size: 12 residues. V shed 6 bases and J shed 6 bases, with 9 bases lying between them. Germline CDR1 reads MDHEN; CDR2 reads SYDVKM. The CDR3 sequence is CASSPVRQPQHF. CDR3 DNA sequence: TGTGCCAGCAGCCCCGTTCGTCAGCCCCAGCATTTT.

This clone was detected once. The CDR3 nucleotides read TGCGCCAGCAGCCAAGGACAGGGGTCTTACAATGAGCAGTTCTTC. Translating it yields CASSQGQGSYNEQFF. V gene TRBV4-3 combines with J gene TRBJ2-1; 8 bases fit TRBD1. V dropped 1 base and J dropped 4; count of bases not matched to a gene: 3. Germline V lookup: CDR1 LGHNA, CDR2 YSLEER. The CDR3 contains 15 residues.

V gene TRBV2 combines with J gene TRBJ2-7; 7 bases are a match to TRBD2. Trimming removed 3 bases from V and 7 bases from J; junction bases left unmatched: 9. This CDR3 comprises 14 residues. Germline V gene data show CDR1 as SNHLY and CDR2 as FYNNEI. CDR3 amino acids: CASSETSNRREQYF. The CDR3 DNA is TGTGCCAGCAGTGAGACTAGCAACAGGAGGGAGCAGTACTTC.

The rearrangement links TRBV5-6 to TRBJ2-3; D gene ambiguous. Germline V gives CDR1 SGHDT, CDR2 YYEEEE. Trimming stripped 0 bases from V and 4 bases from J, with 15 bases between. This CDR3 comprises 16 residues. The CDR3 region is CASSLALSPPADTQYF. CDR3 DNA sequence: TGTGCCAGCAGCTTGGCCCTCAGCCCTCCGGCAGATACGCAGTATTTT. The full variable domain, rest sourced from reference TRBV5-6 and TRBJ2-3, is DAGVTQSPTHLIKTRGQQVTLRCSPKSGHDTVSWYQQALGQGPQFIFQYYEEEERQRGNFPDRFSGHQFPNYSSELNVNALLLGDSALYLCASSLALSPPADTQYFGPGTRLTVL.

The rearrangement links TRBV27 to TRBJ2-7, with 8 positions matching TRBD2. V shed 6 bases, J shed 9 bases, and the junction held 16 bases outside the gene matches. Looked up from germline, CDR1 is MNHEY and CDR2 is SMNVEV (reference sequence). The CDR3 is made up of 15 amino acids. Here the CDR3 reads CASRPSLAGPFGQYF. CDR3 nucleotides: TGTGCCAGCAGACCCTCTCTAGCGGGCCCCTTTGGGCAGTACTTC.